The TCR beta chain described here comes from a study of vaccination effects on CD4 cells after COVID-19. ViraFEST used viral peptide pools to expand antigen-specific CD4+ T cells before sequencing. Following a 10-day culture, CD4+ T cells were purified. Vaccinated recipients, who were negative for nucleocapsid antibodies, had no history of SARS-CoV-2 infection. A half-medium replacement with IL-2 medium was carried out on days 3 and 7. Looked up from germline, CDR1 is LGHNA and CDR2 is YSLEER. There are 15 residues in the CDR3. The ends were cut back, 0 bases at V and 6 bases at J, with 13 bases in the middle. Points on this clone: What it recognizes is unknown.

Repertoires were generated with immunoSEQ multiplex PCR, while TCRdb's copy carries only in-frame clones and drops some. In the table there are tens of thousands of clones, 76% of which are singletons. Sample: CD4+ T cells from PBMCs cultured with HCoV-NL63 spike peptides, taken before COVID-19 vaccination. The TCR originated in a human donor who received a COVID-19 vaccine. The chain combines TRBV4-3 with TRBJ2-3, with D perhaps given as TRBD1 or TRBD2 (5 bases each). CDR3 sequence: CASSQDWGRWDTQYF. The CDR3 nucleotides read TGCGCCAGCAGCCAAGATTGGGGACGATGGGATACGCAGTATTTT.